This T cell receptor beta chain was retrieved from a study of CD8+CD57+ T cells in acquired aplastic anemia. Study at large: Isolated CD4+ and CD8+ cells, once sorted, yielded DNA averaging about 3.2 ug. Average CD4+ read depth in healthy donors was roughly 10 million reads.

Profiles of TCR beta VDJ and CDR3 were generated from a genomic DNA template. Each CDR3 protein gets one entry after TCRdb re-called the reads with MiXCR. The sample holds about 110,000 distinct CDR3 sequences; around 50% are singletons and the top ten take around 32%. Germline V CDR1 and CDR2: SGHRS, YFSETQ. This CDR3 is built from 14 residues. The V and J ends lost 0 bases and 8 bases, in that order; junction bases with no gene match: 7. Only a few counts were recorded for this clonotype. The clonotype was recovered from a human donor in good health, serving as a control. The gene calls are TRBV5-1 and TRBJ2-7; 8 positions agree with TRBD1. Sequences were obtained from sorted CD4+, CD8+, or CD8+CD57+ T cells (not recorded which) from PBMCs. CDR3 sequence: CASSLAPDRGKQYF. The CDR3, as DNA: TGCGCCAGCAGCTTGGCCCCAGACAGGGGAAAGCAGTACTTC.